These T cell receptor beta chains were read from a single sample in a study of shared clonotypes between healthy human individuals. Sequencing used immunoSEQ multiplex PCR; TCRdb keeps in-frame clones, though not all of them. Here the sample spans roughly 1,600,000 clones, approximately 98.5% being singletons. Material for sequencing was naive CD4+ T cells sorted from blood. These receptors came from a man younger than 40 in good health. Both conserved end residues are part of each CDR3. A D gene is named only where the DNA matches it firmly. A clone size is listed for some rows: how often the clone was seen (once, few, many), or a class if it is expanded.

clone_size	j_call	d_call	v_call	cdr3_aa	cdr3_nt
-	TRBJ2-2	-	TRBV11-2	CASRQQGGTGELFF	TGTGCCAGCAGGCAGCAGGGGGGGACCGGGGAGCTGTTTTTT
-	TRBJ1-5	-	TRBV27	CASASLVAGGVQPQHF	TGTGCCAGCGCCTCATTAGTCGCGGGCGGGGTTCAGCCCCAGCATTTT
-	TRBJ2-2	TRBD1	TRBV6-5	CASRSDRGLGELFF	TGTGCCAGCAGATCGGACAGGGGACTTGGGGAGCTGTTTTTT
once	TRBJ2-4	-	TRBV27	CASSRYPGGIQYF	TGTGCCAGCAGCCGATATCCAGGAGGCATTCAGTACTTC
-	TRBJ2-1	TRBD1	TRBV9	CASSPRQGSSYNEQFF	TGTGCCAGCAGCCCGCGACAGGGGAGCTCCTACAATGAGCAGTTCTTC
-	TRBJ2-7	-	TRBV29-1	CSVEGRGRGRSYEQYF	TGCAGCGTTGAAGGGAGGGGGCGCGGGCGTAGCTACGAGCAGTACTTC
-	TRBJ2-3	-	TRBV29-1	CSVAQGDTQYF	TGCAGCGTTGCTCAGGGAGATACGCAGTATTTT
-	TRBJ2-3	-	TRBV14	CASSQDWVISTDTQYF	TGTGCCAGCAGCCAAGATTGGGTTATAAGCACAGATACGCAGTATTTT
-	TRBJ2-5	TRBD2	TRBV9	CASSVGPSGILETQYF	TGTGCCAGCAGCGTAGGTCCTAGCGGGATCTTGGAGACCCAGTACTTC
-	TRBJ2-7	TRBD1	TRBV6-6	CASSYSRDRAYEQYF	TGTGCCAGCAGTTACTCCCGGGACAGGGCCTACGAGCAGTACTTC
-	TRBJ2-7	-	TRBV7-9	CASSSFGRGEQYF	TGTGCCAGCAGCTCTTTTGGACGGGGCGAGCAGTACTTC
-	TRBJ1-2	TRBD1	TRBV5-4	CASKGQGKGYTF	TGTGCCAGCAAAGGACAGGGAAAAGGCTACACCTTC
-	TRBJ2-1	-	TRBV11-2	CASSLDTHEQFF	TGTGCCAGCAGCTTAGACACCCACGAGCAGTTCTTC
-	TRBJ2-1	-	TRBV27	CASKIHSSYNEQFF	TGTGCCAGCAAAATCCACAGCTCCTACAATGAGCAGTTCTTC
-	TRBJ2-7	-	TRBV28	CASSLRHGPAQIYEQYF	TGTGCCAGCAGTTTAAGACATGGCCCAGCCCAAATATACGAGCAGTACTTC
-	TRBJ2-7	-	TRBV28	CASSFGGRRRYEQYF	TGTGCCAGCAGTTTCGGTGGCAGGAGAAGGTACGAGCAGTACTTC
-	TRBJ1-1	-	TRBV5-4	CASSLPGSHTEAFF	TGTGCCAGCAGCTTGCCGGGATCACACACTGAAGCTTTCTTT
-	TRBJ2-2	-	TRBV30	CAWLGPTPVQRSAQTGELFF	TGTGCCTGGTTGGGCCCAACCCCCGTGCAGAGGAGCGCACAGACCGGGGAGCTGTTTTTT
-	TRBJ1-1	-	TRBV9	CASSPRTANTEAFF	TGTGCCAGCAGCCCCAGGACAGCAAACACTGAAGCTTTCTTT
-	TRBJ2-7	-	TRBV23-1	CASSHYSRGPRVQYF	TGCGCCAGCAGTCATTATAGCAGGGGACCCCGAGTACAGTACTTC
-	TRBJ2-6	-	TRBV27	CASSPPPGANVLTF	TGTGCCAGCAGTCCCCCCCCTGGGGCCAACGTCCTGACTTTC
-	TRBJ2-1	TRBD2	TRBV11-2	CASRIAGRRNYNEQFF	TGTGCCAGCAGAATAGCGGGAAGAAGGAACTACAATGAGCAGTTCTTC
-	TRBJ2-7	-	TRBV5-5	CASSRDGASYEQYF	TGTGCCAGCAGTCGGGACGGCGCCTCCTACGAGCAGTACTTC
-	TRBJ2-1	-	TRBV7-3	CASSQTRSSSYNEQFF	TGTGCCAGCAGCCAAACACGGTCAAGCTCCTACAATGAGCAGTTCTTC
-	TRBJ2-5	-	TRBV25-1	CASSESGSGPSGTQYF	TGTGCCAGCAGTGAATCCGGGTCAGGGCCTTCGGGGACCCAGTACTTC
once	TRBJ2-7	TRBD2	TRBV5-1	CASSLGGRGSYEQYF	TGCGCCAGCAGCTTAGGCGGGAGGGGTTCCTACGAGCAGTACTTC
-	TRBJ2-2	-	TRBV2	CASSEGGAGELFF	TGTGCCAGCAGTGAGGGGGGAGCCGGGGAGCTGTTTTTT
once	TRBJ2-5	TRBD2	TRBV6-5	CASSQTSGRRGTQYF	TGTGCCAGCAGCCAGACTAGCGGGAGACGGGGGACCCAGTACTTC
-	TRBJ1-5	TRBD1	TRBV4-1	CASSLAGTVNQPQHF	TGCGCCAGCAGCCTGGCCGGGACAGTCAATCAGCCCCAGCATTTT
-	TRBJ2-3	-	TRBV5-1	CASSSGPSGGEGTQYF	TGCGCCAGCAGCTCAGGCCCCAGCGGAGGGGAAGGTACGCAGTATTTT
-	TRBJ2-5	TRBD1	TRBV7-2	CASSHSRIGTGLKTQYF	TGTGCCAGCAGCCACTCGCGGATCGGGACAGGTTTAAAGACCCAGTACTTC
-	TRBJ2-1	-	TRBV7-9	CASSPSGSLQFF	TGTGCCAGCAGCCCCTCGGGTAGTTTGCAGTTCTTC
-	TRBJ2-7	-	TRBV11-2	CASSILPLFEQYF	TGTGCCAGCAGCATCCTGCCCCTATTCGAGCAGTACTTC
-	TRBJ2-7	TRBD2	TRBV7-2	CASSLYVAGAPLEQYF	TGTGCCAGCAGCTTATATGTCGCGGGAGCTCCCCTCGAGCAGTACTTC
-	TRBJ2-3	TRBD2	TRBV4-1	CASSQGTSGIFGTQYF	TGCGCCAGCAGCCAAGGGACTAGCGGTATTTTCGGTACGCAGTATTTT
-	TRBJ1-4	-	TRBV5-1	CASSWELGGYPGEKLFF	TGCGCCAGCAGCTGGGAGCTTGGCGGGTATCCAGGTGAAAAACTGTTTTTT
-	TRBJ1-3	-	TRBV19	CASSILGNTIYF	TGTGCCAGTAGTATTCTCGGAAACACCATATATTTT
-	TRBJ2-1	-	TRBV9	CASSVQGNYNEQFF	TGTGCCAGCAGCGTACAAGGGAACTACAATGAGCAGTTCTTC
-	TRBJ1-5	-	TRBV9	CASSVTGNQPQHF	TGTGCCAGCAGCGTAACAGGGAATCAGCCCCAGCATTTT
once	TRBJ2-2	-	TRBV28	CASRLDNTGELFF	TGTGCCAGTAGACTAGATAACACCGGGGAGCTGTTTTTT
-	TRBJ2-7	TRBD1	TRBV6-1	CASQGTVETYEQYF	TGTGCCAGCCAGGGGACAGTAGAGACCTACGAGCAGTACTTC
-	TRBJ2-7	-	TRBV2	CASSEPGRYEQYF	TGTGCCAGCAGTGAGCCGGGAAGGTACGAGCAGTACTTC
-	TRBJ2-3	-	TRBV25-1	CASSETAATDTQYF	TGTGCCAGCAGTGAAACGGCAGCCACAGATACGCAGTATTTT
-	TRBJ2-7	-	TRBV5-4	CASSLVGGKSYEQYF	TGTGCCAGCAGCTTGGTTGGGGGGAAATCCTACGAGCAGTACTTC
-	TRBJ1-1	TRBD1	TRBV27	CASRPGQAGTEAFF	TGTGCCAGCAGACCCGGACAGGCCGGCACTGAAGCTTTCTTT
-	TRBJ1-1	TRBD1	TRBV11-2	CASSLWDRGPREAFF	TGTGCCAGCAGCTTGTGGGACAGGGGGCCGAGGGAAGCTTTCTTT